The 27 T cell receptor beta chains below were found in one sample sequenced in a study of T cell responses to AZD1222 COVID-19 vaccine. Using immunoSEQ multiplex PCR, the repertoire was profiled, and TCRdb retains in-frame clones only, with some absent. Of 85,000 to 100,000 clones listed, about nine tenths were seen once; the top ten hold 22%. Source: peripheral blood, taken on day 0 of AZD1222 vaccination. These TCRs come from an adult in good health.

This clone was seen a handful of times. The V call is TRBV6-5, the J call TRBJ1-1; 7 positions agree with TRBD1. Trimming took 0 bases from V and 0 from J; bases not matched to a gene: 4. The CDR3 has 16 residues. Germline V lookup: CDR1 MNHEY, CDR2 SVGAGI. CDR3 amino acids: CASSYSTGLMNTEAFF. The DNA for the CDR3 is TGTGCCAGCAGTTACTCGACAGGGTTGATGAACACTGAAGCTTTCTTT.

The sample holds one count of this clone. This rearrangement joins TRBV7-3 to TRBJ2-7; maybe TRBD2 (5 bases). Trimming shortened V by 1 base and J by 0 bases, and 16 bases separated the two germline ends. Germline values: CDR1 SGHTA, CDR2 FQGTGA. This CDR3 region has 17 residues. CDR3 region: CASSLINGEPSSYEQYF. CDR3 sequence (DNA): TGTGCCAGCAGCTTAATAAATGGGGAGCCGAGCTCCTACGAGCAGTACTTC. The entire variable domain, with the rest obtained from reference TRBV7-3 and TRBJ2-7, is as follows: GAGVSQTPSNKVTEKGKYVELRCDPISGHTALYWYRQSLGQGPEFLIYFQGTGAADDSGLPNDRFFAVRPEGSVSTLKIQRTERGDSAVYLCASSLINGEPSSYEQYFGPGTRLTVT.

V is TRBV3-1 (or the pseudogene TRBV3-2) and J is TRBJ1-6, with D perhaps matching TRBD1 (5 bases). V was clipped by 6 bases and J by 2 bases, with 17 bases between them. CDR1 and CDR2 (germline): LGHDT, YNNKEL (reference sequence). The CDR3 spans 17 residues. The CDR3 bases are TGTGCCAGCAGTTACGGGGCGAGGGCCACCTATAATTCACCCCTCCACTTT. Its protein is CASSYGARATYNSPLHF.

The J gene is TRBJ2-3, the V gene TRBV24-1, with D unclear. Germline V gives CDR1 KGHDR, CDR2 SFDVKD. Between the trimmed V and J ends, which lost 4 bases and 3 bases, there was a span of 7 bases. The length of the CDR3 is 13 residues. The CDR3: CATSDSRTDTQYF. As DNA, the CDR3 is TGTGCCACCAGTGACTCCCGTACAGATACGCAGTATTTT.

This chain connects TRBV21-1 to TRBJ1-4. TRBV21-1 is deemed a pseudogene. The CDR3 contains 17 residues. The chain's CDR3 is CASSPGRGAVTNEKLFF. Here the CDR3 DNA reads TGTGCCAGCAGCCCAGGGAGGGGCGCGGTGACTAATGAAAAACTGTTTTTT.

J is TRBJ1-5 and V is TRBV7-2, with D unclear. Germline-derived CDR1 and CDR2 are SGHTA and FQGNSA. The V and J ends lost 8 bases and 0 bases respectively, with 8 bases between them. There are 13 residues in the CDR3. The CDR3 here is CASGSYSNQPQHF. The CDR3 DNA follows: TGTGCCAGCGGGAGCTATAGCAATCAGCCCCAGCATTTT.

J is TRBJ2-5 and V is TRBV11-2, with D tentatively TRBD1 (6 bases). CDR1 and CDR2 (germline): SGHAT, FQNNGV. V was shortened by 2 bases and J by 2 bases, with 24 bases between the two germline ends. The CDR3 covers 19 residues. The CDR3 DNA follows: TGTGCCAGCAGCTTATTTGGCATGAGACAGGACACCCCACAAGAGACCCAGTACTTC. It translates to CASSLFGMRQDTPQETQYF.

J is TRBJ1-6 and V is TRBV12-3 or TRBV12-4; D is unresolved. Trimming removed 2 bases from V and 10 bases from J, with 9 bases in between. The CDR3 has 13 amino acids. CDR3 sequence reads: CASSLILGSPLHF. The DNA for the CDR3 is TGTGCCAGCAGTTTAATTCTGGGGTCACCCCTCCACTTT.

The rearrangement uses TRBV6-2 or TRBV6-3 and TRBJ2-6, with D possibly TRBD1 on 6 matching bases. Germline V gives CDR1 MNHEY, CDR2 SVGEGT. Trimming pared 5 bases from V and 0 bases from J, leaving 20 bases between. There are 19 residues in the CDR3. The CDR3 here is CASSGETGTGLSGANVLTF. The CDR3 bases are TGTGCCAGCAGTGGGGAAACAGGGACCGGCCTCTCTGGGGCCAACGTCCTGACTTTC.

This chain connects TRBV4-3 to TRBJ1-5; perhaps TRBD1 as D (5 bases). Trimming removed 5 bases from V and 4 bases from J, with 15 bases in between. Germline lookup yields CDR1 LGHNA and CDR2 YSLEER. The CDR3 is made up of 15 amino acids. The CDR3 sequence is CASSSVPGGNQPQHF. The CDR3 DNA reads TGCGCCAGCAGCTCTGTCCCCGGGGGGAATCAGCCCCAGCATTTT.

DNA of the CDR3: TGCGCCAGCAGTGAGGAGGGGTACTTCTACGAGCAGTACTTC. Encoded protein: CASSEEGYFYEQYF. The chain recombines TRBV10-1 with TRBJ2-7; D may correspond to TRBD1 or TRBD2 (5 bases each). Germline V gene lookup returns CDR1 WNHNN and CDR2 SYGVQD (reference sequence). The CDR3 extends over 14 amino acids. Trimming removed 2 bases at V and 3 bases at J, with 11 bases between.

V gene TRBV4-1 combines with J gene TRBJ1-4, with a tentative D call TRBD1 (5 bases). CDR3 length equals 13 residues. V lost 5 bases, J lost 13 bases, and 17 bases lay in between. In germline, CDR1 is MGHRA, CDR2 YSYEKL. CDR3 nucleotides: TGCGCCAGCAGCGAAATCCGGGACGGGGGACTGTTTTTT. Translating it yields CASSEIRDGGLFF.

This chain uses TRBV10-3 with TRBJ2-7, with D perhaps TRBD1 or TRBD2 (5 bases each). V lost 4 bases and J lost 1, with 17 bases in between. The CDR3 spans 16 residues. From germline, CDR1 is ENHRY and CDR2 SYGVKD. This CDR3 is CAISASAGTESYEQYF. The DNA for the CDR3 is TGTGCCATCAGTGCCTCCGCCGGGACGGAGTCCTACGAGCAGTACTTC.

The V and J genes are TRBV23-1 and TRBJ1-2; perhaps TRBD1 as D (5 bases). TRBV23-1 falls under the ORF class, with uncertain function. Trimming pared 7 bases from V and 7 bases from J, leaving 22 bases between. The CDR3 consists of 15 residues. Here the CDR3 reads CASIGEQGRFSGYTF. DNA for the CDR3: TGCGCCAGCATCGGGGAGCAGGGACGTTTCTCTGGCTACACCTTC.

As concerns this clone: Other nucleotide sequences in the sample specify the same CDR3. The chain uses TRBV7-9 and TRBJ1-1; 8 bases line up with TRBD1. V lost 6 bases, J lost 1 base, and 4 bases stayed unmatched. The CDR3 is made up of 14 amino acids. The V gene's germline CDR1 is SEHNR and CDR2 FQNEAQ (reference sequence). CDR3 bases: TGTGCCAGCAGTCTAGGACAGGGGAACACTGAAGCTTTCTTT. It is translated as CASSLGQGNTEAFF.

The V and J genes are TRBV28 and TRBJ1-1; D is perhaps TRBD1 (5 bases). V lost 4 bases and J lost 1, with 13 bases in between. Germline CDR1 and CDR2: MDHEN and SYDVKM. The CDR3 loop spans 15 amino acids. The CDR3 coding sequence is TGTGCCAGCAGTTACACCGGGACGGCGAACACTGAAGCTTTCTTT. Translated, it gives CASSYTGTANTEAFF.

V and J are TRBV14 and TRBJ1-1; D remains unclear. V was trimmed by 4 bases and J by 6 bases, leaving 9 bases between them. The CDR3 runs 12 residues. Germline V gives CDR1 SGHDN, CDR2 FVKESK. The CDR3 here is CASSLNSPEAFF. The CDR3 bases are TGTGCCAGCAGCCTCAATTCCCCTGAAGCTTTCTTT.

V is TRBV27 and J is TRBJ2-7, with no clear D. Germline values: CDR1 MNHEY, CDR2 SMNVEV (reference sequence). V shed 0 bases and J shed 10 bases, with 10 bases lying between them. There are 12 residues in the CDR3. The CDR3 region has the DNA TGTGCCAGCAGTTTATCTTCTCGCCCTCAGTACTTC. The encoded protein is CASSLSSRPQYF.

This rearrangement joins TRBV15 to TRBJ1-6, with D unresolved. The germline CDR1 and CDR2 sequences are LNHNV and YYDKDF (reference sequence). V was trimmed by 3 bases and J by 0 bases, leaving 6 bases between them. The CDR3 has 15 amino acids. The CDR3 protein is CATSREVSYNSPLHF. CDR3 sequence (DNA): TGTGCCACCAGCAGGGAGGTCTCCTATAATTCACCCCTCCACTTT.

The V gene is TRBV2, the J gene TRBJ2-7, with D possibly TRBD1 on 6 matching bases. CDR3 length equals 14 residues. V shed 2 bases and J shed 6 bases, with 14 bases lying between them. The germline V gene encodes CDR1 SNHLY and CDR2 FYNNEI. The CDR3 region is CASSETGRTTEQYF. As DNA, the CDR3 is TGTGCCAGCAGTGAAACAGGGCGGACGACCGAGCAGTACTTC.

This chain links TRBV19 with TRBJ2-7; either TRBD1 or TRBD2 may fit D (5 bases each). The germline V and J ends were trimmed by 5 bases and 3 bases, with 26 bases remaining between them. The CDR3 runs 18 residues. The germline gives CDR1 LNHDA, CDR2 SQIVND (reference sequence). CDR3 loop: CASSPRTVVEGTLYEQYF. Here the CDR3 DNA reads TGTGCCAGTAGTCCAAGGACGGTTGTAGAGGGGACCCTCTACGAGCAGTACTTC.

CDR3 sequence: CASKVDRSTGNTIYF. CDR3 in DNA: TGTGCCAGCAAAGTCGACAGATCGACGGGAAACACCATATATTTT. The rearrangement uses TRBV6-5 and TRBJ1-3, with D perhaps TRBD1 (5 bases). Trimming removed 7 bases at V and 4 bases at J, with 17 bases between. CDR3 size: 15 residues. In germline, CDR1 is MNHEY, CDR2 SVGAGI.

The rearrangement joins TRBV2 to TRBJ1-1; 8 nucleotides match TRBD1. CDR1 SNHLY and CDR2 FYNNEI come from the germline V gene. The CDR3 runs 14 residues. V lost 6 bases and J lost 2; bases outside the gene matches: 5. The CDR3 DNA sequence: TGTGCCAGCAGGGGGACAGGAGCTAACACTGAAGCTTTCTTT. Protein sequence: CASRGTGANTEAFF.

V gene TRBV19 combines with J gene TRBJ2-5; D is possibly TRBD1 (5 bases). V lost 4 bases to trimming and J lost 0 bases, with 6 bases between them. CDR1 is LNHDA and CDR2 is SQIVND in the germline V gene (reference sequence). The CDR3 length is 13 residues. The CDR3 coding sequence is TGTGCCAGTAGTACAGGGTACCAAGAGACCCAGTACTTC. Translation: CASSTGYQETQYF.

V gene TRBV6-5 combines with J gene TRBJ1-3; 7 bases are a match to TRBD1. The CDR3 covers 16 residues. From germline, CDR1 is MNHEY and CDR2 SVGAGI. J was trimmed by 0 bases and V by 2 bases; bases with no gene match: 4. CDR3 region: CASSYRGQHSGNTIYF. In DNA form, the CDR3 reads TGTGCCAGCAGTTACCGGGGACAGCACTCTGGAAACACCATATATTTT.

The chain joins TRBV7-2 to TRBJ2-2, with 11 bases identical to TRBD2. V shed 1 base and J 8 bases; nucleotides not matched to a gene: 6. Germline values: CDR1 SGHTA, CDR2 FQGNSA. This CDR3 spans 16 amino acids. In DNA form, the CDR3 reads TGTGCCAGCAGCTTAGGGCGACTAGCGGGGACGGGGGAGCTGTTTTTT. The encoded protein is CASSLGRLAGTGELFF. Full variable domain (outside the CDR3, taken from reference TRBV7-2 and TRBJ2-2): GAGVSQSPSNKVTEKGKDVELRCDPISGHTALYWYRQSLGQGLEFLIYFQGNSAPDKSGLPSDRFSAERTGGSVSTLTIQRTQQEDSAVYLCASSLGRLAGTGELFFGEGSRLTVL.

This chain connects TRBV6-5 to TRBJ2-7, with D perhaps TRBD1 (5 bases). In germline, CDR1 is MNHEY, CDR2 SVGAGI. Deletions cut 2 bases from V and 2 bases from J, with 13 bases between. This CDR3 is built from 15 residues. The CDR3 DNA reads TGTGCCAGCAGTTACGTCCGAGACAGACCCTACGAGCAGTACTTC. Translation gives CASSYVRDRPYEQYF.